This T cell receptor beta chain was retrieved from a study of glioma-infiltrating T cells. The iRepertoire nested amplicon-rescue multiplex PCR amplified TCR alpha and beta CDR3s from RNA. TCRdb itself ran the multiplex PCR reads through MiXCR, one entry per CDR3 protein. The sample includes some 160,000 distinct CDR3 sequences, around 45% of them seen just once. CDR3 length: 15 residues. Germline-derived CDR1 and CDR2 are MDHEN and SYDVKM. V was pared by 7 bases and J by 3 bases, with 16 bases between. In this sample, this clonotype turned up many times. The specimen sequenced was glioma tissue, nonneoplastic brain tissue, or PBMCs (not recorded which). The receptor's source is a human donor with low-grade glioma or glioblastoma, undergoing nonglioma brain surgery, or in good health (not recorded which). The V call is TRBV28, the J call TRBJ2-1; a possible D gene is TRBD1 (5 bases). CDR3 sequence (DNA): TGTGCCAGCACCCTACAGGCCCCCCACTACAATGAGCAGTTCTTC. It is translated as CASTLQAPHYNEQFF. Together with reference TRBV28 and TRBJ2-1, the CDR3 gives the full variable domain: DVKVTQSSRYLVKRTGEKVFLECVQDMDHENMFWYRQDPGLGLRLIYFSYDVKMKEKGDIPEGYSVSREKKERFSLILESASTNQTSMYLCASTLQAPHYNEQFFGPGTRLTVL.